The entry below gives a single TCR beta chain sequence along with its context. The antigen is unknown. This sample is part of a study of T cell responses to AZD1222 COVID-19 vaccine. Findings and caveats of the study: After the peak T cell response, and only then, were repertoires sampled. The study found vaccine-associated CD4 TCRs spanning spike, dominant at 160-218 and 743-854.

Sequencing used immunoSEQ multiplex PCR; TCRdb keeps in-frame clones, though not all of them. The repertoire has under 150,000 clones, roughly 88% of them found once; the top ten carry over 8.5%. The receptor was isolated from an adult in good health. The starting material was peripheral blood, obtained on day 0 of AZD1222 vaccination.

CDR3 sequence (DNA): TGCGCCAGCAGCTTGTTCCGGGCAGCCTCTAGCACAGATACGCAGTATTTT. This codes for CASSLFRAASSTDTQYF. The chain has TRBV5-1 and TRBJ2-3; D gene unclear. The V gene's germline CDR1 is SGHRS and CDR2 YFSETQ. V shed 1 base and J shed 0 bases, with 15 bases lying between them. This CDR3 comprises 17 residues.